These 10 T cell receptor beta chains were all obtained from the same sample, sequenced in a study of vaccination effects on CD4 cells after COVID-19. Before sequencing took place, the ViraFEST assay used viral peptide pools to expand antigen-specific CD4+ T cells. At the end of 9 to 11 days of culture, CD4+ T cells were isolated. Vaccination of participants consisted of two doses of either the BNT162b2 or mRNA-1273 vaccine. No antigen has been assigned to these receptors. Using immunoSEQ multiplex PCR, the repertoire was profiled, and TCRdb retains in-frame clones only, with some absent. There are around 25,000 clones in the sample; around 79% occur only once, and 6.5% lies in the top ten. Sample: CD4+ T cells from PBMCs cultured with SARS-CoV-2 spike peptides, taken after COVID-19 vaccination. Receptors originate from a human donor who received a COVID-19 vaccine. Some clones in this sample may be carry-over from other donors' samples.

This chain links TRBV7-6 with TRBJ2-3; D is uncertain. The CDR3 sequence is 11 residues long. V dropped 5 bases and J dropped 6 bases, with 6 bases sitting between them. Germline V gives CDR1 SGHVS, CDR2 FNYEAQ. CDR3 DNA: TGTGCCAGCAGCGTCAAGGATACGCAGTATTTT. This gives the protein CASSVKDTQYF. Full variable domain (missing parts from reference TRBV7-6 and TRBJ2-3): GAGVSQSPRYKVTKRGQDVALRCDPISGHVSLYWYRQALGQGPEFLTYFNYEAQQDKSGLPNDRFSAERPEGSISTLTIQRTEQRDSAMYRCASSVKDTQYFGPGTRLTVL.

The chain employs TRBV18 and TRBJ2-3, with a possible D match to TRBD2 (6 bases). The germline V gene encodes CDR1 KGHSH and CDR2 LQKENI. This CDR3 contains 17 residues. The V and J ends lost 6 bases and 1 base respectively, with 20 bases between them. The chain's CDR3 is CASSPIDLSGGTDTQYF. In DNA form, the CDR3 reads TGTGCCAGCTCTCCAATCGACCTGTCGGGGGGCACAGATACGCAGTATTTT.

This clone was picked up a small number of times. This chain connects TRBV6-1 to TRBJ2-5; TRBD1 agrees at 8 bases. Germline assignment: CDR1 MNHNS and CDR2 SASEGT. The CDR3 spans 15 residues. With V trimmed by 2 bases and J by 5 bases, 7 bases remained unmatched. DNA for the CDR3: TGTGCCAGCAGTGAATCCGCAGGGGGCCGGGAGACCCAGTACTTC. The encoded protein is CASSESAGGRETQYF.

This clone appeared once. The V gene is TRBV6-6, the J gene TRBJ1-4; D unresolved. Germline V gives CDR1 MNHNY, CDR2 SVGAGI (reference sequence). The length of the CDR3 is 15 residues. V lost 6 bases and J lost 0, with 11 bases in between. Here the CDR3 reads CASSLRGATNEKLFF. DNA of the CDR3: TGTGCCAGCAGCCTCCGTGGTGCAACTAATGAAAAACTGTTTTTT.

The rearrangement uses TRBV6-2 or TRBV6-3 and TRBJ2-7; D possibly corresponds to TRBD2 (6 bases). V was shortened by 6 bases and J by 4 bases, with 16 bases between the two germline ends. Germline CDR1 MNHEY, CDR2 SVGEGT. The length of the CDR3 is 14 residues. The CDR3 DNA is TGTGCCAGCAGCCCTTCCCGGGCGGGGTACGAGCAGTACGTC. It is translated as CASSPSRAGYEQYV.

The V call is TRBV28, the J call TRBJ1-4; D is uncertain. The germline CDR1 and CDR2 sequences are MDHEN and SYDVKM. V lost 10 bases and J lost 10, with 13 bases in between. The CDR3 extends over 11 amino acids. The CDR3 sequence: CATTDVGKLFF. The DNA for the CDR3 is TGTGCCACTACCGATGTGGGAAAACTGTTTTTT.

The CDR3 nucleotides are TGTGCCAGCAGATCAGGACAGGGGGCCCTAGGATTCCAAGAGACCCAGTACTTC. Translating gives CASRSGQGALGFQETQYF. The V gene is TRBV14, the J gene TRBJ2-5; 11 bases are shared with TRBD1. The J segment lost 1 base and the V segment lost 6 bases, leaving 13 bases of the junction unmatched. CDR1 is SGHDN and CDR2 is FVKESK in the germline V gene. The CDR3 contains 18 residues.

The CDR3 protein is CASSASRTGGPNTGELFF. CDR3 nucleotides: TGTGCCAGCAGTGCATCTAGGACAGGGGGCCCGAACACCGGGGAGCTGTTTTTT. V usage is TRBV6-1 and J usage is TRBJ2-2; TRBD1 aligns across 11 bases. V trimming: 4 bases; J trimming: 0 bases; junction bases outside the gene matches: 7. In germline, CDR1 is MNHNS, CDR2 SASEGT. This CDR3 spans 18 amino acids.

This chain's CDR3 is CSASTRPSRLGNQPQHF. The DNA of the CDR3 is TGCAGTGCTAGTACCCGGCCCTCTAGGTTGGGCAATCAGCCCCAGCATTTT. V is TRBV20-1 and J is TRBJ1-5; D remains ambiguous. From germline, CDR1 is DFQATT and CDR2 SNEGSKA (reference sequence). CDR3 length: 17 amino acids. V lost 3 bases to trimming and J lost 2 bases, with 20 bases between them.

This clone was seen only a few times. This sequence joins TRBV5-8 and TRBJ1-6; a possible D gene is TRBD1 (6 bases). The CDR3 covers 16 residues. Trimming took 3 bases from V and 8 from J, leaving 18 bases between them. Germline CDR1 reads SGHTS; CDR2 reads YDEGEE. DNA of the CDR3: TGTGCCAGCAGCTCTCAGGGGTGGGTTGCGGATTCACCCCTCCACTTT. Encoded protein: CASSSQGWVADSPLHF.